Each of the 31 T cell receptor beta chains below was sequenced from the same sample in a study of T cells in Graves' hyperthyroidism and ophthalmopathy. TCR beta CDR3 region amplification was performed from RNA transcripts. In the first-round RT-PCR of the TCR CDR3, the HTBI primer set was used. TCRdb ran MiXCR on the multiplex PCR reads and lists one entry per CDR3 protein. The table shows around 280,000 distinct CDR3 sequences, with roughly an eighth occurring only once. Sequencing was carried out using blood. These receptors all come from a woman aged 35 to 49 with Graves' hyperthyroidism.

The V call is TRBV6-5, the J call TRBJ1-6; D is unclear. V lost 0 bases, J lost 0 bases, and 9 bases lay in between. The CDR3 has 17 amino acids. Germline V gene sequence: CDR1 MNHEY, CDR2 SVGAGI. The CDR3, as DNA: TGTGCCAGCAGTTACTCGCTGGGGAGCTCCTATAATTCACCCCTCCACTTT. It translates to CASSYSLGSSYNSPLHF.

In this sample, this clonotype turned up many times. V usage is TRBV24-1 and J usage is TRBJ2-5; 8 bases agree with TRBD1. V gave up 4 bases and J gave up 5 bases; unmatched junction bases: 8. Germline V gene data show CDR1 as KGHDR and CDR2 as SFDVKD. The length of the CDR3 is 15 residues. The CDR3 nucleotides are TGTGCCACCAGTGACTTCGTCCAGGGGGCTGAGACCCAGTACTTC. Its protein is CATSDFVQGAETQYF.

This clonotype was recorded a few times. The chain recombines TRBV5-1 with TRBJ2-7; D possibly matches TRBD1 or TRBD2 (5 bases each). Germline lookup yields CDR1 SGHRS and CDR2 YFSETQ. Deletions cut 4 bases from V and 3 bases from J, with 17 bases between. CDR3 length: 15 amino acids. This chain's CDR3 is CASSPGPVTGYEQYF. The CDR3 region has the DNA TGCGCCAGCAGCCCGGGACCAGTGACTGGCTACGAGCAGTACTTC.

This chain connects TRBV4-2 to TRBJ2-3; TRBD2 matches 11 bases. Germline CDR1 is LGHNA and CDR2 is YNFKEQ. Trimming at V came to 0 bases and at J to 1 base, leaving 6 bases not matched to a gene. This CDR3 region has 18 residues. CDR3 DNA sequence: TGTGCCAGCAGCCAAGAGGTAGCGGGAGGGCCGGGCACAGATACGCAGTATTTT. It codes for CASSQEVAGGPGTDTQYF.

In its sample, this clonotype was seen a few times. V and J are TRBV29-1 and TRBJ1-1; D not resolved. The CDR3 spans 13 residues. V gave up 2 bases and J gave up 2 bases, with 9 bases separating them. The germline V gene encodes CDR1 SQVTM and CDR2 ANQGSEA. CDR3 bases: TGCAGCGTTGAACTCAGACCTAACACTGAAGCTTTCTTT. This codes for CSVELRPNTEAFF.

This clonotype was counted ten times or more. The chain couples TRBV2 to TRBJ1-4; the D is unclear. The V gene's germline CDR1 is SNHLY and CDR2 FYNNEI. The CDR3 runs to 14 residues. With 7 bases removed from V and 0 bases from J, the gap between germline ends came to 9 bases. The CDR3 coding sequence is TGTGCCAGCACCGTCATATCAACTAATGAAAAACTGTTTTTT. It translates to CASTVISTNEKLFF.

As regards this clonotype: A much bigger clone sits one base away, suggesting this may be a read error. The chain combines TRBV11-2 with TRBJ1-1; no firm D call. Per the germline V gene, CDR1 is SGHAT and CDR2 is FQNNGV. There are 15 residues in the CDR3. The germline V and J ends were trimmed by 7 bases and 6 bases, with 21 bases remaining between them. The CDR3 region is CASTPAGRRSAEAFF. The DNA for the CDR3 is TGTGCCAGCACTCCGGCGGGCAGAAGGAGCGCTGAAGCTTTCTTT.

This clonotype appeared many times. The rearrangement links TRBV27 to TRBJ2-5, with TRBD2 as a possible D gene (6 bases). V gave up 4 bases and J gave up 0 bases, with 12 bases separating them. CDR1 MNHEY and CDR2 SMNVEV come from the germline V gene (reference sequence). The CDR3 consists of 15 residues. CDR3 residues: CASSSYRDYQETQYF. The CDR3 DNA follows: TGTGCCAGCAGTTCGTACCGGGACTACCAAGAGACCCAGTACTTC.

In its sample, this clonotype was seen many times. V gene TRBV10-2 combines with J gene TRBJ2-3; 8 nucleotides align to TRBD1. This CDR3 has 14 residues. Trimming at V came to 6 bases and at J to 3 bases, leaving 5 bases not matched to a gene. Germline V CDR1 and CDR2: WSHSY, SAAADI. The CDR3 reads CASSPGQVTDTQYF. DNA of the CDR3: TGCGCCAGCAGCCCGGGACAGGTAACAGATACGCAGTATTTT.

The CDR3 reads CASRRTSGRAGDTQYF. The CDR3 region has the DNA TGTGCCAGCAGGCGAACTAGCGGGAGGGCAGGTGATACGCAGTATTTT. The genes are TRBV12-3 or TRBV12-4 and TRBJ2-3; 13 bases agree with TRBD2. This CDR3 region has 16 residues. The V gene end was trimmed by 6 bases and the J gene end by 6 bases; junction bases not matched to a gene: 9.

At least ten counts were recorded for this clonotype. The gene calls are TRBV7-9 and TRBJ1-1, with D perhaps TRBD1 (6 bases). The CDR3 is 13 amino acids. The germline gives CDR1 SEHNR, CDR2 FQNEAQ (reference sequence). V lost 4 bases and J lost 2, with 8 bases in between. The CDR3 region is CASSSGANTEAFF. The CDR3, as DNA: TGTGCCAGCAGCTCAGGGGCTAACACTGAAGCTTTCTTT.

The chain links TRBV7-9 to TRBJ1-2; 8 nucleotides align to TRBD1. J gave up 5 bases and V 5 bases, and 7 bases lay outside the gene matches. The V gene's germline CDR1 is SEHNR and CDR2 FQNEAQ (reference sequence). This CDR3 has 14 residues. The CDR3 region has the DNA TGTGCCAGCAGCCCCCAGGGGGCGGGGTATGGCTACACCTTC. Protein: CASSPQGAGYGYTF.

This clonotype came up many times. The chain employs TRBV2 and TRBJ2-3; no firm D call. Germline V gene data show CDR1 as SNHLY and CDR2 as FYNNEI. The CDR3 contains 10 residues. Trimming removed 5 bases from V and 10 bases from J, with 7 bases in between. The CDR3, as DNA: TGTGCCAGCAGTAGGGATGCGCAGTATTTT. Amino acid sequence: CASSRDAQYF. Based on the CDR3 plus reference TRBV2 and TRBJ2-3, the full variable domain is EPEVTQTPSHQVTQMGQEVILRCVPISNHLYFYWYRQILGQKVEFLVSFYNNEISEKSEIFDDQFSVERPDGSNFTLKIRSTKLEDSAMYFCASSRDAQYFGPGTRLTVL.

This clonotype occurred many times. The J gene is TRBJ2-7, the V gene TRBV7-3; 8 nucleotides agree with TRBD2. CDR3 length: 15 residues. The J segment lost 3 bases and the V segment lost 2 bases, leaving 6 bases of the junction unmatched. In germline, CDR1 is SGHTA, CDR2 FQGTGA. This chain's CDR3 is CASSLEAGADYEQYF. The CDR3 DNA reads as TGTGCCAGCAGCTTAGAAGCGGGGGCTGACTACGAGCAGTACTTC.

This clonotype was detected ten times or more. This chain links TRBV6-1 with TRBJ1-2, with TRBD1 as a possible D gene (6 bases). CDR1 and CDR2 from the germline V gene are MNHNS and SASEGT. The germline V and J ends were trimmed by 6 bases and 8 bases, with 16 bases remaining between them. CDR3 length: 13 amino acids. The chain's CDR3 is CASRAEARGGYTF. For the CDR3, the DNA is TGTGCCAGCAGGGCTGAGGCCAGGGGAGGCTACACCTTC.

The chain recombines TRBV4-1 with TRBJ2-3; 13 bases match TRBD2. The V and J ends lost 5 bases and 5 bases, in that order; junction bases with no gene match: 7. This CDR3 is built from 16 residues. Germline lookup yields CDR1 MGHRA and CDR2 YSYEKL. The CDR3 protein is CASSGGLAGSGDTQYF. The CDR3 DNA is TGCGCCAGCAGCGGGGGACTAGCGGGAAGCGGAGATACGCAGTATTTT.

The table lists this clonotype with many counts. CDR3 coding DNA: TGTGCCAGCAGCCAAGGAGGGTTAGGAGTGAACACTGAAGCTTTCTTT. Translation gives CASSQGGLGVNTEAFF. V usage is TRBV14 and J usage is TRBJ1-1; D is uncertain. This CDR3 is 16 amino acids long. From germline, CDR1 is SGHDN and CDR2 FVKESK. Deletions cut 1 base from V and 0 bases from J, with 12 bases between.

In this sample, this clonotype turned up many times. The chain couples TRBV2 to TRBJ1-2, with 10 bases aligning to TRBD1. Trimming removed 7 bases from V and 4 bases from J; junction bases left unmatched: 9. Germline V gene sequence: CDR1 SNHLY, CDR2 FYNNEI. This CDR3 contains 15 residues. Here the CDR3 reads CASIPLTGGGYGYTF. The CDR3 bases are TGTGCCAGCATCCCCCTGACAGGGGGCGGCTATGGCTACACCTTC.

The chain couples TRBV11-2 to TRBJ2-5; 14 bases match TRBD2. Germline trimming cut 1 base from V and 5 bases from J; bases unmatched to any gene: 3. Germline V CDR1 and CDR2: SGHAT, FQNNGV. This CDR3 has 16 residues. In DNA, the CDR3 is TGTGCCAGCAGCTTAGCGGGACTAGCGGGAGCTGAGACCCAGTACTTC. This gives the protein CASSLAGLAGAETQYF.

The sample holds many counts of this clonotype. Written as DNA, the CDR3 is TGTGCCAGCAGCCGAAGGGACATGACGAGAGAGCAGTACTTC. Translation gives CASSRRDMTREQYF. V gene TRBV6-2 or TRBV6-3 combines with J gene TRBJ2-7; a weak D match, TRBD1 (6 bases). CDR1 MNHEY and CDR2 SVGEGT come from the germline V gene. This CDR3 comprises 14 residues. V lost 6 bases, J lost 7 bases, and 19 bases lay in between.

The CDR3 coding sequence is TGTGCCAGCAGACGAGGACGGCTAAACACCGGGGAGCTGTTTTTT. As protein: CASRRGRLNTGELFF. The genes are TRBV7-9 and TRBJ2-2; the D is unclear. V was clipped by 6 bases and J by 2 bases, with 13 bases between them. The CDR3 runs 15 residues. CDR1 and CDR2 from the germline V gene are SEHNR and FQNEAQ (reference sequence).

This clonotype has at least ten counts. The chain is built from TRBV27 and TRBJ2-5, with D perhaps matching TRBD2 (5 bases). V lost 5 bases, J lost 5 bases, and 9 bases lay in between. CDR1 and CDR2 from the germline V gene are MNHEY and SMNVEV (reference sequence). The CDR3 sequence is 12 residues long. This chain's CDR3 is CASSGTGETQYF. The CDR3 DNA reads as TGTGCCAGCAGTGGCACGGGGGAGACCCAGTACTTC.

Ten or more counts support this clonotype. This chain links TRBV2 with TRBJ1-2, with D possibly TRBD1 on 5 matching bases. V was cut by 6 bases and J by 4 bases, with 18 bases left in between. Germline V gene sequence: CDR1 SNHLY, CDR2 FYNNEI. The CDR3 is made up of 15 amino acids. The CDR3, as DNA: TGTGCCAGCAGAGATACAGGTCCCCTAAGCTATGGCTACACCTTC. It specifies CASRDTGPLSYGYTF.

The table lists this clonotype with a few counts. A much larger clone differs by one base, so this may be a read error. The CDR3 sequence: CASSPTGSQETQYF. The CDR3 nucleotides are TGTGCCAGCAGTCCAACGGGAAGCCAAGAGACCCAGTACTTC. The V call is TRBV2, the J call TRBJ2-5; D may be TRBD2 (5 bases). The CDR3 has 14 amino acids. With 5 bases removed from V and 1 base from J, the gap between germline ends came to 11 bases. Germline V lookup: CDR1 SNHLY, CDR2 FYNNEI. The whole variable domain, remainder taken from reference TRBV2 and TRBJ2-5, is EPEVTQTPSHQVTQMGQEVILRCVPISNHLYFYWYRQILGQKVEFLVSFYNNEISEKSEIFDDQFSVERPDGSNFTLKIRSTKLEDSAMYFCASSPTGSQETQYFGPGTRLLVL.

This clonotype was recorded at least ten times. The CDR3 region has the DNA TGTGCCAGCAGCCGGGGACTAGCGGGAGTCGCGGAGACCCAGTACTTC. Translated: CASSRGLAGVAETQYF. This rearrangement joins TRBV6-1 to TRBJ2-5, with TRBD2 matching over 14 bases. CDR1 is MNHNS, CDR2 SASEGT, per germline. This CDR3 is built from 16 residues. J was trimmed by 5 bases and V by 6 bases; bases with no gene match: 8.

This clonotype was recorded a few times. The V gene is TRBV20-1, the J gene TRBJ2-1; perhaps TRBD2 as D (6 bases). Germline lookup yields CDR1 DFQATT and CDR2 SNEGSKA (reference sequence). The CDR3 is 16 amino acids. Trimming cost V 0 bases and J 4 bases, with 16 bases left between them. CDR3 loop: CSARDRASEPYNEQFF. The CDR3 DNA is TGCAGTGCTAGAGATAGAGCTAGCGAGCCGTACAATGAGCAGTTCTTC.

This clonotype appeared many times. The chain is built from TRBV28 and TRBJ1-4, with 8 nucleotides matching TRBD1. Per the germline V gene, CDR1 is MDHEN and CDR2 is SYDVKM. The trim removed 7 bases at V and 7 bases at J, leaving 8 bases unmatched. The CDR3 is 14 amino acids. This chain's CDR3 is CASTPDRVFEKLFF. The CDR3 bases are TGTGCCAGCACCCCGGACAGGGTTTTTGAAAAACTGTTTTTT.

This clonotype has a count of ten or more. The chain recombines TRBV6-1 with TRBJ1-1; D possibly corresponds to TRBD1 (5 bases). The CDR3 is made up of 13 amino acids. In germline, CDR1 is MNHNS, CDR2 SASEGT. Deletions cut 8 bases from V and 0 bases from J, with 10 bases between. The CDR3 DNA sequence: TGTGCCAGCCGGATACAGGTGAACACTGAAGCTTTCTTT. Translating it yields CASRIQVNTEAFF.

This clonotype showed up just a few times. This chain links TRBV19 with TRBJ1-5, with D maybe TRBD1 (6 bases). V lost 10 bases to trimming and J lost 4 bases, with 14 bases between them. The CDR3 runs to 13 residues. Germline assignment: CDR1 LNHDA and CDR2 SQIVND (reference sequence). Here the CDR3 reads CATSQGINQPQHF. Written as DNA, the CDR3 is TGTGCCACTTCTCAGGGGATTAATCAGCCCCAGCATTTT. Looking up the rest from reference TRBV19 and TRBJ1-5 gives the full variable domain: DGGITQSPKYLFRKEGQNVTLSCEQNLNHDAMYWYRQDPGQGLRLIYYSQIVNDFQKGDIAEGYSVSREKKESFPLTVTSAQKNPTAFYLCATSQGINQPQHFGDGTRLSIL.

The gene calls are TRBV12-3 or TRBV12-4 and TRBJ1-2, with 7 bases aligning to TRBD1. This CDR3 has 13 amino acids. The V segment lost 6 bases and the J segment 4 bases; nucleotides outside the gene matches: 5. CDR3 sequence: CASSSGQFYGYTF. The CDR3 DNA follows: TGTGCCAGCAGCTCGGGACAGTTCTATGGCTACACCTTC.

This clonotype was detected many times. The J gene is TRBJ2-5, the V gene TRBV12-3 or TRBV12-4, with D possibly called TRBD1 or TRBD2 (5 bases each). This CDR3 has 14 residues. V dropped 5 bases and J dropped 4 bases, with 14 bases sitting between them. The CDR3 coding sequence is TGTGCCAGCAGTCCCCTGGGGGACGTAGAGACCCAGTACTTC. Residues: CASSPLGDVETQYF.